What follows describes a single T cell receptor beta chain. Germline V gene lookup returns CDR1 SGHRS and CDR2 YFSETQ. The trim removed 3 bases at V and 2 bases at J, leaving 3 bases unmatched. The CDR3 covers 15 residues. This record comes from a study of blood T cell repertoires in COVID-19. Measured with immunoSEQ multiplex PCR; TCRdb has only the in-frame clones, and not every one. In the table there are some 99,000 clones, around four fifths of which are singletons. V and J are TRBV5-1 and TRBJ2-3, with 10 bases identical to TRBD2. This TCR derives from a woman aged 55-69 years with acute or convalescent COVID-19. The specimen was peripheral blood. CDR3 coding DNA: TGCGCCAGCAGCTCCGGGACTAGCGCCACAGATACGCAGTATTTT. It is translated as CASSSGTSATDTQYF.